This entry concerns a single T cell receptor beta chain. The same CDR3 is also encoded by other DNA sequences in this sample. This CDR3 region has 14 residues. Looked up from germline, CDR1 is SGHRS and CDR2 is YFSETQ. V lost 4 bases and J lost 7; bases outside the gene matches: 5. Only in-frame clones appear in the TCRdb table, and some are missing; sequencing was by immunoSEQ multiplex PCR. The table lists 2 million to 2.5 million clones, 90% to 97% of them singletons. The source of the sample is a study of shared clonotypes between healthy human individuals. Study overall: The donor group consisted of a couple of women and three men, aged 18 to 49.

The clonotype originates from a man aged 18 to 30 in good health. This chain connects TRBV5-1 to TRBJ1-4; TRBD1 agrees at 9 bases. Sample: naive CD4+ T cells sorted from blood. Specified subset: CD45RA+ positively selected. The CDR3 region has the DNA TGCGCCAGCAGCCCAGGGACAGGGAGTGAAAAACTGTTTTTT. Protein sequence: CASSPGTGSEKLFF.